Listed here are 12 T cell receptor beta chains from one sample, sequenced in a study of shared clonotypes between healthy human individuals. The data were produced by immunoSEQ multiplex PCR, yet TCRdb's version contains in-frame clones alone and is incomplete. The sample carries about 680,000 clones, around 73% recorded once. Input material: memory CD4+ T cells sorted from blood. Subset defined: CD45RA-negative fraction. These receptors all come from a woman under 40 in good health.

Comments on this clone: At the DNA level, this CDR3 is encoded by other sequences in the same sample as well. The chain employs TRBV20-1 and TRBJ1-1; D is undetermined. Germline-derived CDR1 and CDR2 are DFQATT and SNEGSKA (reference sequence). Trimming left V 5 bases short and J 3 bases short, with 7 bases between. The CDR3 contains 11 residues. CDR3 loop: CSADKDTEAFF. The CDR3 DNA sequence: TGCAGTGCTGATAAAGACACTGAAGCTTTCTTT.

The rearrangement joins TRBV6-6 to TRBJ2-3; maybe TRBD2 (5 bases). V lost 5 bases and J 4 bases, leaving 19 bases between the germline ends. Germline V gene lookup returns CDR1 MNHNY and CDR2 SVGAGI (reference sequence). The CDR3 spans 16 residues. The CDR3 bases are TGTGCCAGCAGTAAAGGCCGCGCGGGCTCCCCAGATACGCAGTATTTT. Its translation is CASSKGRAGSPDTQYF.

In this sample, this clone turned up once. The sample holds other DNA sequences that translate to the same CDR3. The gene calls are TRBV6-6 and TRBJ1-4; D is undetermined. The length of the CDR3 is 12 residues. CDR1 MNHNY and CDR2 SVGAGI come from the germline V gene (reference sequence). The V and J ends lost 0 bases and 8 bases respectively, with 4 bases between them. CDR3 bases: TGTGCCAGCAGTTACTCAGGAGAAAAACTGTTTTTT. This gives the protein CASSYSGEKLFF.

This chain connects TRBV28 to TRBJ1-2, with 7 bases aligning to TRBD1. This CDR3 is 15 amino acids long. Trimming cost V 7 bases and J 4 bases; bases outside gene matches: 12. CDR1 and CDR2 (germline): MDHEN, SYDVKM. The CDR3 region is CASTALDRVAYGYTF. DNA of the CDR3: TGTGCCAGCACCGCCCTCGACAGGGTGGCCTATGGCTACACCTTC.

The chain combines TRBV4-1 with TRBJ2-7; D remains unclear. The CDR3 has 13 residues. Per the germline V gene, CDR1 is MGHRA and CDR2 is YSYEKL. V lost 1 base and J 2 bases, leaving 6 bases between the germline ends. CDR3 sequence (DNA): TGCGCCAGCAGCCAAGCCCCTCCCTACGAGCAGTACTTC. Its translation: CASSQAPPYEQYF.

The CDR3 DNA reads TGCGCCAGCAGCCGACTAACAGGGGATGGGGAGACCCAGTACTTC. Translating gives CASSRLTGDGETQYF. The genes are TRBV5-1 and TRBJ2-5; TRBD1 agrees at 7 bases. J was trimmed by 5 bases and V by 4 bases; bases with no gene match: 11. CDR1 is SGHRS and CDR2 is YFSETQ in the germline V gene. The CDR3 is 15 amino acids.

The chain joins TRBV7-9 to TRBJ1-4, with 9 bases identical to TRBD1. Germline V lookup: CDR1 SEHNR, CDR2 FQNEAQ (reference sequence). J was trimmed by 5 bases and V by 6 bases; bases with no gene match: 4. This CDR3 is 14 amino acids long. CDR3 sequence: CASRSGTGNEKLFF. The DNA of the CDR3 is TGTGCCAGCAGATCCGGGACAGGGAATGAAAAACTGTTTTTT.

CDR3 loop: CASTSGQLEQPQHF. In DNA form, the CDR3 reads TGTGCCAGCACTTCAGGACAGCTGGAACAGCCCCAGCATTTT. The V gene is TRBV6-1, the J gene TRBJ1-5; a possible D gene is TRBD1 (6 bases). The V end was cut by 7 bases, the J end by 7 bases, with 17 bases between. Per the germline V gene, CDR1 is MNHNS and CDR2 is SASEGT. The length of the CDR3 is 14 residues.

V usage is TRBV2 and J usage is TRBJ2-7; D gene uncertain. Trimming shortened V by 2 bases and J by 2 bases, and 13 bases separated the two germline ends. The CDR3 sequence is 15 residues long. Germline assignment: CDR1 SNHLY and CDR2 FYNNEI. The CDR3 protein is CASSELAALPYEQYF. The CDR3 region has the DNA TGTGCCAGCAGTGAATTGGCGGCCCTACCCTACGAGCAGTACTTC.

The chain is built from TRBV10-3 and TRBJ1-4; D possibly corresponds to TRBD1 (5 bases). This CDR3 is 13 amino acids long. Germline CDR1 reads ENHRY; CDR2 reads SYGVKD. V was pared by 3 bases and J by 10 bases, with 12 bases between. Written as DNA, the CDR3 is TGTGCCATCAGTGACCAGGGTACTGGAAAACTGTTTTTT. Translated: CAISDQGTGKLFF.

In the case of this clone: This specimen includes other DNA sequences encoding the same CDR3. The chain joins TRBV5-1 to TRBJ2-1; TRBD2 agrees at 9 bases. With 4 bases clipped from V and 3 bases from J, the junction kept 2 bases outside the gene matches. Germline CDR1 reads SGHRS; CDR2 reads YFSETQ. The CDR3 covers 14 residues. CDR3 residues: CASSKAGGYNEQFF. As DNA, the CDR3 is TGCGCCAGCAGCAAAGCGGGAGGCTACAATGAGCAGTTCTTC.

This clone was seen a few times. At the DNA level, this CDR3 is encoded by other sequences in the same sample as well. The chain links TRBV2 to TRBJ2-3; 12 bases match TRBD2. Looked up from germline, CDR1 is SNHLY and CDR2 is FYNNEI. CDR3 length: 15 amino acids. V gave up 2 bases and J gave up 6 bases; unmatched junction bases: 3. CDR3 protein: CASSELAGGFDTQYF. For the CDR3, the DNA is TGTGCCAGCAGTGAACTAGCGGGAGGGTTTGATACGCAGTATTTT.